This T cell receptor beta chain was profiled in a study of CD8 T cells in ankylosing spondylitis. Broader study findings: A subset of motif variants has previously been described in the synovial fluid and blood of reactive arthritis. The clones that were linked to disease were reported to be significantly enriched in matched synovial fluid samples from ankylosing spondylitis patients. A motif in TCR beta, a set of roughly eight highly homologous variants, appeared characteristic of ankylosing spondylitis blood.

Trimming took off 0 bases at V and 7 bases at J, with 13 bases between the two ends. Germline lookup yields CDR1 DFQATT and CDR2 SNEGSKA (reference sequence). CDR3 length: 14 amino acids. At least ten counts were recorded for this clonotype. Its antigen is not known. Quantitative 5'-RACE with molecular barcodes produced the TCR beta libraries. TCRdb reanalysed the 5' RACE reads using MiXCR and keeps one entry per CDR3 protein. Of under 300,000 distinct CDR3 sequences listed, around 7.8% are singletons. The origin of this receptor is a male donor with ankylosing spondylitis or in good health (not recorded which). This sequence joins TRBV20-1 and TRBJ1-5; D ambiguous. Sequenced input: blood, either unsorted or a sorted T cell fraction (not recorded which). The DNA of the CDR3 is TGCAGTGCTAGAGATACCGGATTTGGACAGCCCCAGCATTTT. This gives the protein CSARDTGFGQPQHF.